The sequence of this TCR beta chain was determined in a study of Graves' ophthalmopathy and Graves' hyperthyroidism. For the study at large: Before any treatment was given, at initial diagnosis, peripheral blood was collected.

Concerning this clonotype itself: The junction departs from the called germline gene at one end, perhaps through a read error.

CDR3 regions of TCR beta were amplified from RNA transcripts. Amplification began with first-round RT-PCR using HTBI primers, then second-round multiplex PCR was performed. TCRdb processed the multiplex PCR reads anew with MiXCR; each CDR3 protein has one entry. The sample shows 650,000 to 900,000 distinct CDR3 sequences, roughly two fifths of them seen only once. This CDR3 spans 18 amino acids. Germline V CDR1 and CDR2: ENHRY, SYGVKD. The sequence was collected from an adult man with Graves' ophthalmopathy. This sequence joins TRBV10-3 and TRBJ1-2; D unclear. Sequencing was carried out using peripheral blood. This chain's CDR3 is CASSYFPGAGPNLYGYTF. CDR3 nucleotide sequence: TGTGCCAGCAGTTACTTTCCGGGAGCCGGGCCGAACCTATATGGCTACACCTTC.